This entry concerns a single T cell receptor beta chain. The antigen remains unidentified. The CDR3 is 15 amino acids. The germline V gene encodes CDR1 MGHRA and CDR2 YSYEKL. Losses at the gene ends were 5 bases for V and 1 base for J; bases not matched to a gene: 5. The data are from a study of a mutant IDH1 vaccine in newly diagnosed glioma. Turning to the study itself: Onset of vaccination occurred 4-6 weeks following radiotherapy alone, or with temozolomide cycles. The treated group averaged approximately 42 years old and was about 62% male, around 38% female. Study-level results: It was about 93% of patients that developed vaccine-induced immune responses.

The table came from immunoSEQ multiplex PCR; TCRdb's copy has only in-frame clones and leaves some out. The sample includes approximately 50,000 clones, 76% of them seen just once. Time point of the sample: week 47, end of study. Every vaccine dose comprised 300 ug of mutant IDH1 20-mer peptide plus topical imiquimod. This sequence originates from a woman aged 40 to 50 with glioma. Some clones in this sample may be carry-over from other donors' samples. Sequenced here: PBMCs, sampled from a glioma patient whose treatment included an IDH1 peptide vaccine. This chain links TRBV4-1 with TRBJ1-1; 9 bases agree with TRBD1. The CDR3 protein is CASSDRGSGNTEAFF. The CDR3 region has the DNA TGCGCCAGCAGCGACAGGGGGTCAGGGAACACTGAAGCTTTCTTT.